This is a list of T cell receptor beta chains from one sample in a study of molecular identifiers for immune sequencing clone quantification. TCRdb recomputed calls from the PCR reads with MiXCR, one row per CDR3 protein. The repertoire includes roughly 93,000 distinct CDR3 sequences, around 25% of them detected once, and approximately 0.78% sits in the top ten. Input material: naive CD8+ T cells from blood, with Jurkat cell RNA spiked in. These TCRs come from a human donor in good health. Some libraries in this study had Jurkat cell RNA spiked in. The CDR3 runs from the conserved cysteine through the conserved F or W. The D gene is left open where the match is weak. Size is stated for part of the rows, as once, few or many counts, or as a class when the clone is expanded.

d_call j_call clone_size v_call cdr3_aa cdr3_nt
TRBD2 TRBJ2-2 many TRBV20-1 CSARTSGRALGELFF TGCAGTGCTCGGACTAGCGGGAGGGCCCTAGGGGAGCTGTTTTTT
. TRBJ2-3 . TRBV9 CASSTLGGRRGPTSRGTDTQYF TGTGCCAGCAGCACCTTAGGGGGGAGGAGGGGACCTACTAGCAGGGGCACAGATACGCAGTATTTT
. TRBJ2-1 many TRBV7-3 CASSHSENNEQFF TGTGCCAGCAGCCATAGCGAGAACAATGAGCAGTTCTTC
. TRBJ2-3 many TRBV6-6 CASSVGGGGTDTQYF TGTGCCAGCTCGGTGGGGGGCGGGGGCACAGATACGCAGTATTTT
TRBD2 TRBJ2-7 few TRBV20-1 CSARDNGAGAPRDEQYF TGCAGTGCTAGAGATAACGGTGCGGGAGCCCCCAGGGACGAGCAGTACTTC
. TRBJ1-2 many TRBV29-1 CSAEWTYNYGYTF TGCAGCGCCGAATGGACATACAACTATGGCTACACCTTC
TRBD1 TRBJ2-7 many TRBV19 CASSVTGDGYEQYF TGTGCCAGTAGTGTGACAGGGGACGGCTACGAGCAGTACTTC
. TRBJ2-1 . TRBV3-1 CASSQDWRQVNEQFF TGTGCCAGCAGCCAAGATTGGCGGCAGGTCAATGAGCAGTTCTTC
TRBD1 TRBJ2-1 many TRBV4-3 CASSQDSGGNEQFF TGCGCCAGCAGCCAAGATTCAGGGGGTAATGAGCAGTTCTTC
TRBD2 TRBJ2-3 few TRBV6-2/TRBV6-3 CASSPGTSGTDAQYF TGTGCCAGCAGTCCTGGGACTAGCGGCACAGATGCGCAGTATTTT
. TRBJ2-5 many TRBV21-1 CASSKPPLNHQETQYF TGTGCCAGCAGCAAACCGCCACTTAACCATCAAGAGACCCAGTACTTC
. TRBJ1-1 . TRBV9 CASSGGLGDTEAFF TGTGCCAGCAGCGGAGGCTTAGGCGACACTGAAGCTTTCTTT
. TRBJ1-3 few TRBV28 CASSEQGSGNTIYF TGTGCCAGCAGTGAACAGGGCTCTGGAAACACCATATATTTT
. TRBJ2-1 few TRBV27 CASTKGGGGPYNEQFF TGTGCCAGCACCAAAGGTGGCGGGGGCCCCTACAATGAGCAGTTCTTC
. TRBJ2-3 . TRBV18 CASSTTAGVELARSTDTQYF TGTGCCAGCTCAACCACGGCCGGGGTCGAACTAGCCCGAAGCACAGATACGCAGTATTTT
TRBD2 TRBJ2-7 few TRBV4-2 CVSSQTSGRDREQYF TGTGTCAGCAGCCAGACTAGCGGGAGGGATCGCGAGCAGTACTTC
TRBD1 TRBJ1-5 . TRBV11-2 CASSSPGTELNQPQQF TGTGCCAGCAGCTCACCCGGGACAGAATTAAATCAGCCCCAGCAATTT
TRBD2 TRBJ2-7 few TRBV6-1 CASSEAGASGIGDEQYF TGTGCCAGCAGTGAAGCCGGGGCTAGCGGGATCGGAGACGAGCAGTACTTC
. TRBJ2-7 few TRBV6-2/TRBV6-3 CASVGRGYEQYF TGTGCCAGCGTTGGCAGGGGTTACGAGCAGTACTTC
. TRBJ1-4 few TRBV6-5 CASSYTQGVTNEKLFF TGTGCCAGCAGTTACACACAGGGAGTGACTAATGAAAAACTGTTTTTT
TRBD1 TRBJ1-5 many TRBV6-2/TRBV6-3 CASSSSRTGAYNQPQHF TGTGCCAGCAGTTCCTCAAGGACAGGGGCCTACAATCAGCCCCAGCATTTT
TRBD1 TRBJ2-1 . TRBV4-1 CASSQGGQGLFDEKFF TGCGCCAGCAGCCAAGGTGGACAGGGGTTGTTCGATGAGAAGTTCTTC
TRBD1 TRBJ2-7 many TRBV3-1 CASSHGQEYEQYF TGTGCCAGCAGCCACGGACAGGAGTACGAGCAGTACTTC
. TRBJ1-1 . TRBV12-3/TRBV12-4 CASGRQGLTTEAFF TGTGCCAGTGGACGGCAGGGGCTGACCACTGAAGCTTTCTTT
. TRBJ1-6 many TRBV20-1 CSAGPGPNLANSPLHF TGCAGTGCTGGACCGGGACCCAACTTAGCGAATTCACCCCTCCACTTT
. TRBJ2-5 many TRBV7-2 CASSLDGGWLKETQYF TGTGCCAGCAGCTTAGATGGGGGTTGGCTGAAAGAGACCCAGTACTTC
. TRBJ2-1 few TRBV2 CASSEGQMNYNEQFF TGTGCCAGCAGTGAAGGCCAAATGAACTACAATGAGCAGTTCTTC
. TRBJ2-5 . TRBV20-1 CSARSLYQETQYF TGCAGTGCTAGATCGTTATACCAAGAGACCCAGTACTTC
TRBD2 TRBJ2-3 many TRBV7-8 CASRALAGALVTQYF TGTGCCAGCAGGGCTCTAGCGGGGGCGTTGGTTACGCAGTATTTT
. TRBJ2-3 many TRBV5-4 CASSPLVGKTSTDTQYF TGTGCCAGCAGCCCCCTGGTGGGGAAGACTAGCACAGATACGCAGTATTTT
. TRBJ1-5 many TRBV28 CASSFDRATDSNQPQHF TGTGCCAGCAGTTTCGACCGCGCGACAGATAGCAATCAGCCCCAGCATTTT
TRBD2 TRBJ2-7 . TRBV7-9 CASSLGTTNYEQYF TGTGCCAGCAGCTTGGGGACTACCAACTACGAGCAGTACTTC
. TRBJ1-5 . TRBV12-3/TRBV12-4 CASSYVGGNQPQHF TGTGCCAGCAGTTACGTCGGAGGTAATCAGCCCCAGCATTTT
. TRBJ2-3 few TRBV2 CASSEDLQGGVTDTQYF TGTGCCAGCAGTGAAGACCTCCAGGGGGGCGTCACAGATACGCAGTATTTT
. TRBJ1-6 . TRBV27 CASSYRAPAGSPLPF TGTGCCAGCAGTTACCGGGCCCCAGCGGGTTCACCCCTCCCCTTT
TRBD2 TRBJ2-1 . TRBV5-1 CASSSPSSGPTLRALTGQFF TGCGCCAGCAGCTCCCCCTCTAGCGGCCCGACCCTACGGGCCTTAACCGGGCAGTTCTTC
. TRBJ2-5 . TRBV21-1 CASSKEGGTQYF TGTGCCAGCAGCAAAGAGGGGGGGACCCAGTACTTC
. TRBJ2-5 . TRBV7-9 CASSPSTLETQYF TGTGCCAGCAGCCCATCCACCCTAGAGACCCAGTACTTC
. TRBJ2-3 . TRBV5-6 CASSPWTGNSDTQYF TGTGCCAGCAGCCCCTGGACGGGGAACTCAGATACGCAGTATTTT
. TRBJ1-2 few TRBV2 CASSGVTEGDYGYTF TGTGCCAGCAGTGGTGTCACGGAAGGGGACTATGGCTACACCTTC
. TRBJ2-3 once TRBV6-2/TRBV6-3 CASSYSINGDTRTDTQCF TGTGCCAGCAGTTACTCGATAAATGGAGACACTCGAACAGATACGCAGTGTTTT
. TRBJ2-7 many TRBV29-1 CSVEFLPPGRSYEQYF TGCAGCGTTGAATTTTTACCGCCAGGCCGCTCCTACGAGCAGTACTTC
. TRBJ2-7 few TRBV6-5 CASSYSLGSSYEQYF TGTGCCAGCAGTTACTCCCTCGGCAGCTCCTACGAGCAGTACTTC
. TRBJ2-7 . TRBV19 CASSIGGNDEQYF TGTGCCAGTAGTATAGGGGGAAATGACGAGCAGTACTTC
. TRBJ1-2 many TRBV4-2 CASSQDLLATYGYTF TGTGCCAGCAGCCAAGATCTGTTAGCGACATATGGCTACACCTTC
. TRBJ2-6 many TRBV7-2 CASSLVLSGANVLTF TGTGCCAGCAGCTTAGTACTCTCTGGGGCCAACGTCCTGACTTTC
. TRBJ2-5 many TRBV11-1 CASSPDSREQETQYF TGTGCCAGCAGCCCCGACTCTAGGGAACAAGAGACCCAGTACTTC
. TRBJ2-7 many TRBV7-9 CASSLWAAYEQYF TGTGCCAGCAGCTTATGGGCGGCCTACGAGCAGTACTTC
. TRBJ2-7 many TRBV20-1 CSARKGAYEQYF TGCAGTGCTAGAAAAGGGGCCTACGAGCAGTACTTC
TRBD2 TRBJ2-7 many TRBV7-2 CASSSELTSGGAGEQYF TGTGCCAGCAGCTCCGAGTTGACTAGCGGGGGGGCCGGCGAGCAGTACTTC
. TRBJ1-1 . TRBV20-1 CSALGPHPEAFF TGCAGTGCTCTAGGACCACACCCCGAAGCTTTCTTT
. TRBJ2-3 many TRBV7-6 CASSLAYKDRRQPGIKDTQYF TGTGCCAGCAGCTTAGCGTATAAGGATCGTCGACAGCCAGGGATCAAAGATACGCAGTATTTT
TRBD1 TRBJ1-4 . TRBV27 CASSPISRDRYLNEKLFF TGTGCCAGCAGTCCCATCTCCCGGGACAGATACCTTAATGAAAAACTGTTTTTT
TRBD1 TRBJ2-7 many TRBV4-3 CASSRSRTGSSYEQYF TGCGCCAGCAGCCGGAGCCGGACAGGGAGCTCCTACGAGCAGTACTTC